Listed below are T cell receptor beta chains from one sample, sequenced in a study of cytotoxic CD8 clonotypes in ibrutinib-treated CLL. Libraries were prepared by immunoSEQ multiplex PCR; TCRdb keeps only in-frame clonotypes and omits some of them. The data show about 86,000 clones, about 86% seen once. The sequenced sample was PBMCs, obtained before ibrutinib treatment. The receptors originated from a human donor with chronic lymphocytic leukemia. Both conserved end residues are part of each CDR3. A D gene is named only where the DNA matches it firmly. Clone size is stated in some rows and not others, as once, few, many or a class when expanded.

v_call: TRBV27
j_call: TRBJ1-1
clone_size: .
d_call: .
cdr3_nt: TGTGCCAGCAGTTTATCGCCGGGGGCGATTTCCACTGAAGCTTTCTTT
cdr3_aa: CASSLSPGAISTEAFF

v_call: TRBV7-9
j_call: TRBJ2-7
clone_size: .
d_call: .
cdr3_nt: TGTGCCAGCAGCTTAGCCCCCCGGACAAGGACTCTTCCCACCTACGAGCAGTACTTC
cdr3_aa: CASSLAPRTRTLPTYEQYF

v_call: TRBV5-6
j_call: TRBJ1-5
clone_size: .
d_call: .
cdr3_nt: TGTGCCAGCAGCTTATTGGATAGCAATCAGCCCCAGCATTTT
cdr3_aa: CASSLLDSNQPQHF

v_call: TRBV7-8
j_call: TRBJ2-7
clone_size: .
d_call: .
cdr3_nt: TGTGCCAGCAGCTTAGCGCCGACCAATAGCATATACTTC
cdr3_aa: CASSLAPTNSIYF

v_call: TRBV19
j_call: TRBJ2-1
clone_size: .
d_call: TRBD1
cdr3_nt: TGTGCCAGTAGGTTAGGGACAGGGGAAGTTGTGCAGTTCTTC
cdr3_aa: CASRLGTGEVVQFF

v_call: TRBV6-5
j_call: TRBJ2-2
clone_size: .
d_call: TRBD2
cdr3_nt: TGTGCCAGCACTGCCATAGCGGGAGTCACCGGGGAGCTGTTTTTT
cdr3_aa: CASTAIAGVTGELFF

v_call: TRBV6-1
j_call: TRBJ2-3
clone_size: .
d_call: TRBD2
cdr3_nt: TGTGCCAGCAGTGCTAGCGGGAGGGCCAACACAGATACGCAGTATTTT
cdr3_aa: CASSASGRANTDTQYF

v_call: TRBV28
j_call: TRBJ2-7
clone_size: .
d_call: .
cdr3_nt: TGTGCCAGCAGCCCCGGTGGGGGGCGGGCCGAGCAGTACTTC
cdr3_aa: CASSPGGGRAEQYF

v_call: TRBV7-3
j_call: TRBJ2-1
clone_size: .
d_call: .
cdr3_nt: TGTGCCAGCAGCTTAGGGGCCGCATGGGATGAGCAGTTCTTC
cdr3_aa: CASSLGAAWDEQFF

v_call: TRBV18
j_call: TRBJ2-2
clone_size: .
d_call: .
cdr3_nt: TGTGCCGAAAAACAGGGACTCACCGGGGAGCTGTTTTTT
cdr3_aa: CAEKQGLTGELFF

v_call: TRBV7-2
j_call: TRBJ1-1
clone_size: .
d_call: .
cdr3_nt: TGTGCCAGCAGCTCCACCCCGAGGAGGGTGGGGGTCGAAGCTTTCTTT
cdr3_aa: CASSSTPRRVGVEAFF

v_call: TRBV5-6
j_call: TRBJ2-7
clone_size: .
d_call: TRBD2
cdr3_nt: TGTGCCAGCAGCTTGAGGGACTACGTCCACGAGCAGTACTTC
cdr3_aa: CASSLRDYVHEQYF

v_call: TRBV28
j_call: TRBJ2-1
clone_size: .
d_call: .
cdr3_nt: TGTGCCTGTTCCAGGGGAACGAGCTCCTACAATGAGCAGTTCTTC
cdr3_aa: CACSRGTSSYNEQFF

v_call: TRBV7-9
j_call: TRBJ2-1
clone_size: once
d_call: TRBD2
cdr3_nt: TGTGCCAGCAGCTTAAGAGGTCTAGCGGACTACAATGAGCAGTTCTTC
cdr3_aa: CASSLRGLADYNEQFF

v_call: TRBV5-8
j_call: TRBJ2-3
clone_size: .
d_call: .
cdr3_nt: TGTGCCAGCAGCTTTGGGGTACCCGCCACAGATACGCAGTATTTT
cdr3_aa: CASSFGVPATDTQYF

v_call: TRBV6-5
j_call: TRBJ1-2
clone_size: .
d_call: .
cdr3_nt: TGTGCCAGCAGTTACGCGGGTAACTATGGCTACACCTTC
cdr3_aa: CASSYAGNYGYTF

v_call: TRBV29-1
j_call: TRBJ2-7
clone_size: .
d_call: .
cdr3_nt: TGCAGCGTTGGAGGGGGTTCTTTCTACGAGCAGTACTTC
cdr3_aa: CSVGGGSFYEQYF

v_call: TRBV4-1
j_call: TRBJ2-7
clone_size: .
d_call: .
cdr3_nt: TGCGCCAGCAGCCAAGGGCCTTCAGGGTTTTGGTACGAGCAGTACTTC
cdr3_aa: CASSQGPSGFWYEQYF

v_call: TRBV5-4
j_call: TRBJ2-6
clone_size: .
d_call: .
cdr3_nt: TGTGCCAGCAGCTTGGCGGGTGGGGCCAACGTCCTGACTTTC
cdr3_aa: CASSLAGGANVLTF

v_call: TRBV14
j_call: TRBJ1-2
clone_size: .
d_call: TRBD1
cdr3_nt: TGTGCCAGCAGCCAAGACAGGGGGCAGGTCTATGGCTACACCTTC
cdr3_aa: CASSQDRGQVYGYTF

v_call: TRBV2
j_call: TRBJ1-1
clone_size: .
d_call: TRBD1
cdr3_nt: TGTGCCAGCAGTGACGTCCGGACAGGTGTTGAGGCTTTCTTT
cdr3_aa: CASSDVRTGVEAFF

v_call: TRBV6-1
j_call: TRBJ1-2
clone_size: .
d_call: .
cdr3_nt: TGTGCCAGCAGTGAATTCGGGGGGTTCAGCAGCTATGGCTACACCTTC
cdr3_aa: CASSEFGGFSSYGYTF

v_call: TRBV28
j_call: TRBJ1-1
clone_size: .
d_call: .
cdr3_nt: TGTGCCAGCAGCCCCTACCCGCGAGGGAACACTGAAGCTTTCTTT
cdr3_aa: CASSPYPRGNTEAFF

v_call: TRBV5-6
j_call: TRBJ2-5
clone_size: .
d_call: .
cdr3_nt: TGTGCCAGCAGCCAGCGGGAGACCCAGTACTTC
cdr3_aa: CASSQRETQYF

v_call: TRBV5-4
j_call: TRBJ2-5
clone_size: .
d_call: .
cdr3_nt: TGTGCCAGCAGCTTGGAGGCGGGACTTTGGGGAGAGACCCAGTACTTC
cdr3_aa: CASSLEAGLWGETQYF

v_call: TRBV6-1
j_call: TRBJ2-6
clone_size: .
d_call: .
cdr3_nt: TGTGCCAGCAGACCGGACAAATCTGGGGCCAACGTCCTGACTTTC
cdr3_aa: CASRPDKSGANVLTF

v_call: TRBV5-1
j_call: TRBJ2-4
clone_size: once
d_call: .
cdr3_nt: TGCGCCAGCAGCTTGGGAGTACTAGCCAAAAACATTCAGTACTTC
cdr3_aa: CASSLGVLAKNIQYF

v_call: TRBV4-1
j_call: TRBJ2-1
clone_size: .
d_call: TRBD2
cdr3_nt: TGCGCCAGCAGCCGACTAGCGTACAATGAGCAGTTCTTC
cdr3_aa: CASSRLAYNEQFF